These T cell receptor beta chains were read from a single sample in a study of blood T cell repertoires in COVID-19. TCRdb's copy holds only in-frame clones and misses some; the assay was immunoSEQ multiplex PCR. In the table there are about 190,000 clones, approximately 90% of which are singletons. The source material was peripheral blood. The receptors shown here come from a woman aged 30 to 39 with active or convalescent COVID-19. Both conserved end residues are part of each CDR3. Fields, in order: V gene, CDR3 protein.

>TRBV7-9
CASSPGQGIAKNIQYF
>TRBV6-5
CASRDQGAQGYTF
>TRBV27
CASSLSGFDGYTF
>TRBV24-1
CATSDQYGYTF
>TRBV7-9
CASSLDGGPLEKLFF
>TRBV4-2
CASSQDPAGEVTDTQYF
>TRBV19
CASSIGAGVNTEAFF
>TRBV6-2/TRBV6-3
CASSYSVGASNTGELFF
>TRBV15
CATSRDGSGGNYGYTF
>TRBV12-3/TRBV12-4
CASSSHSGNTIYF
>TRBV28
CASRSEWVPGNQPQHF
>TRBV28
CASSQGLWENTIYF
>TRBV11-2
CASSRTGYTDTQYF
>TRBV18
CASSMTGGQETQYF
>TRBV19
CASSIALNTEAFF
>TRBV5-1
CASSPEDSSGNTIYF
>TRBV5-4
CAIFTQRGGGGELFF
>TRBV5-6
CASSLSPQNTGELFF
>TRBV19
CASSRTGHYEQYF